This is a list of T cell receptor beta chains from one sample in a study of long-term antiretroviral therapy in people with HIV. TCRdb's copy holds only in-frame clones and misses some; the assay was immunoSEQ multiplex PCR. The sample consists of approximately 35,000 clones, about 83% of them appearing once. The sequences come from unsorted PBMCs, collected 2 years after starting antiretroviral therapy. All receptors come from a woman aged 45-65 years with HIV. CDR3s include the opening cysteine and the closing phenylalanine or tryptophan. Fields, in order: clone size, V gene, D gene, J gene, CDR3 DNA, CDR3 protein. The D gene is left open where the match is weak. Some rows have no size entry. The others give once, few or many, or a class for an expanded clone.

-,TRBV5-1,TRBD1,TRBJ2-1,TGCGCCAGCAGCCTCGGGACAGGGGTTGGCAATGAGCAGTTCTTC,CASSLGTGVGNEQFF
-,TRBV29-1,TRBD1,TRBJ1-4,TGCAGCGTGCAAACATCGACAGGGCGAGGTGAAAAACTGTTTTTT,CSVQTSTGRGEKLFF
-,TRBV14,TRBD1,TRBJ1-6,TGTGCCAGCAGCCAAGAGGGGACAGGGAGGTCACCCCTCCACTTT,CASSQEGTGRSPLHF
-,TRBV9,-,TRBJ2-7,TGTGCCAGCAGCGTCGGAACAGGGCTCTACTACGAGCAGTACTTC,CASSVGTGLYYEQYF
-,TRBV18,-,TRBJ2-5,TGTGCCAGCTCACCACCGTCGGAAGAGACCCAGTACTTC,CASSPPSEETQYF
medium-sized,TRBV7-2,-,TRBJ1-2,TGTGCCAGCCCCTTGGGGGGGAACTATGGCTACACCTTC,CASPLGGNYGYTF
-,TRBV7-9,-,TRBJ1-3,TGTGCCAGCAGCAACGACAGGCACTCTGGAAACACCATATATTTT,CASSNDRHSGNTIYF
-,TRBV5-1,-,TRBJ2-1,TGCGCCAGCAGCTTAGGGGGTGAGCAGTTCTTC,CASSLGGEQFF
-,TRBV10-1,-,TRBJ1-1,TGCGCCAGCAGTGAGTCGACGGTGATGAACACTGAAGCTTTCTTT,CASSESTVMNTEAFF
once,TRBV2,-,TRBJ1-1,TGTGCCAGCAGCCAGATGGGGAGAGGGAGCACTGAAGCTTTCTTT,CASSQMGRGSTEAFF
-,TRBV18,TRBD1,TRBJ1-2,TGTGCCAGCTCACCACCGCCGGGACAGGATCACTATGGCTACACCTTC,CASSPPPGQDHYGYTF
-,TRBV7-8,-,TRBJ1-1,TGTGCCAGCAGCTTAGAGGTTGACACTGAAGCTTTCTTT,CASSLEVDTEAFF
-,TRBV29-1,-,TRBJ1-1,TGCAGCGCACAGGAGAACACTGAAGCTTTCTTT,CSAQENTEAFF
-,TRBV27,TRBD1,TRBJ2-6,TGTGCCAGCAGTTTGGGGCCACAGGGGAGCTCTGGGGCCAACGTCCTGACTTTC,CASSLGPQGSSGANVLTF
-,TRBV19,-,TRBJ2-1,TGTGCCAGTAGTATAGGATCGGGGGGACACGCCTACAATGAGCAGTTCTTC,CASSIGSGGHAYNEQFF
-,TRBV18,-,TRBJ2-5,TGTGCCAGCTCACCAGAACAAGAGACCCAGTACTTC,CASSPEQETQYF
-,TRBV28,-,TRBJ2-6,TGTGCCAGCAGTCTTTCCTCTGGGGCCAACGTCCTGACTTTC,CASSLSSGANVLTF
few,TRBV7-3,TRBD1,TRBJ1-1,TGTGCCAGCAGCCTAGGGACAGGGGCGGAAGCTTTCTTT,CASSLGTGAEAFF
-,TRBV10-2,TRBD1,TRBJ2-6,TGCGCCAGCAGTGACCTTGACAGGGACCCCTCTGGGGCCAACGTCCTGACTTTC,CASSDLDRDPSGANVLTF
-,TRBV5-1,-,TRBJ2-1,TGCGCCAGCAGCTTAAAAGGCGGTGAGCAGTTCTTC,CASSLKGGEQFF
-,TRBV7-9,-,TRBJ2-6,TGTGCCAGCAGCTTAGACAGGGTCTCTGGGGCCAACGTCCTGACTTTC,CASSLDRVSGANVLTF
-,TRBV5-1,-,TRBJ2-1,TGCGCCAGCAGCTTAAGCTCCTACAATGAGCAGTTCTTC,CASSLSSYNEQFF
once,TRBV2,TRBD2,TRBJ2-3,TGTGCCAGCAGTGATGGGGTAGCGGGGGGATCCACAGATACGCAGTATTTT,CASSDGVAGGSTDTQYF
-,TRBV27,TRBD1,TRBJ2-5,TGTGCCAGCAGACGGACAGGGGGAGGAGAGACCCAGTACTTC,CASRRTGGGETQYF
-,TRBV30,-,TRBJ2-3,TGTGCCTGGACGAGGGGAAACACAGATACGCAGTATTTT,CAWTRGNTDTQYF
-,TRBV25-1,TRBD2,TRBJ2-1,TGTGCCAGCAGGGTTGGGGGGGGCAATGAGCAGTTCTTC,CASRVGGGNEQFF
-,TRBV4-1,-,TRBJ2-2,TGCGCCAGCAGCCAAGAGGGGGGAAGTTGGGCCGGGGAGCTGTTTTTT,CASSQEGGSWAGELFF
-,TRBV7-2,TRBD1,TRBJ1-5,TGTGCCAGCAGCTCGGACAGGTTGGGCAATCAGCCCCAGCATTTT,CASSSDRLGNQPQHF
-,TRBV5-4,-,TRBJ1-6,TGTGCCAGCAGCTCAGGGTACTATAATTCACCCCTCCACTTT,CASSSGYYNSPLHF
few,TRBV5-1,TRBD1,TRBJ1-2,TGCGCCAGCAGCTCCCAGGGGGTTGGCTACACCTTC,CASSSQGVGYTF
-,TRBV7-2,TRBD1,TRBJ1-2,TGTGCCAGCAGCTTTCTTCGGACAGGGGATGGCTACACCTTC,CASSFLRTGDGYTF
-,TRBV29-1,-,TRBJ1-1,TGCAGCGGTTGCCCCTCCCACACTGAAGCTTTCTTT,CSGCPSHTEAFF
few,TRBV18,-,TRBJ2-2,TGTGCCAGCTCACGCGACATCACCGGGGAGCTGTTTTTT,CASSRDITGELFF
few,TRBV4-1,-,TRBJ2-7,TGCGCCAGCAGCGACCTTCAGGGCTACGAGCAGTACTTC,CASSDLQGYEQYF
-,TRBV15,-,TRBJ1-2,TGTGCCACCAGCATGACGGGGAACTATGGCTACACCTTC,CATSMTGNYGYTF
once,TRBV30,-,TRBJ1-6,TGTGCCCGGCGGGGAGCGGGGTATAATTCACCCCTCCACTTT,CARRGAGYNSPLHF
-,TRBV5-1,-,TRBJ1-2,TGCGCCAGCAGCTTGAGGGGGGATGATGGCTACACCTTC,CASSLRGDDGYTF
-,TRBV29-1,-,TRBJ1-3,TGCAGCGTTGTGCTTGACGCCCGTAATGCCGGAAACACCATATATTTT,CSVVLDARNAGNTIYF
-,TRBV2,-,TRBJ1-2,TGTGCCACCCGTATCCCCGACAACTATGGCTACACCTTC,CATRIPDNYGYTF
once,TRBV18,-,TRBJ1-3,TGTGCCAGCTCACCGACAAGGGAAGGAAACACCATATATTTT,CASSPTREGNTIYF
-,TRBV4-1,TRBD1,TRBJ2-6,TGCGCCAGCAGCCAAGAGGGACAGGGGGCCTCTGGGGCCAACGTCCTGACTTTC,CASSQEGQGASGANVLTF
-,TRBV10-2,-,TRBJ2-7,TGCGCCAGCAGTGATTTCGGGGCAGAGCAGTACTTC,CASSDFGAEQYF
-,TRBV2,-,TRBJ1-5,TGTGCCAGCAGGGGTACGAGGAACCAGCCCCAGCATTTT,CASRGTRNQPQHF
-,TRBV10-2,-,TRBJ2-3,TGCGCCAGCAGGGGCGGGACTCTAAGCACAGATACGCAGTATTTT,CASRGGTLSTDTQYF
-,TRBV9,TRBD2,TRBJ2-3,TGTGCCAGCAGCGCATCTATAGCGGGGGCGGGAGATACGCAGTATTTT,CASSASIAGAGDTQYF
once,TRBV15,-,TRBJ1-2,TGTGCCACCAGCAGAGAAGTCAGGGGAGTGAGCTACACCTTC,CATSREVRGVSYTF
-,TRBV5-1,-,TRBJ2-5,TGCGCCAGCGGACGGGAACAAGAGACCCAGTACTTC,CASGREQETQYF
-,TRBV2,-,TRBJ1-2,TGTGCCAGCAGCCCGGCGGGGCAGAAATTTAGTCCTAACTATGGCTACACCTTC,CASSPAGQKFSPNYGYTF